These 7 T cell receptor beta chains originate from one sample sequenced in a study of shared clonotypes between healthy human individuals. The table came from immunoSEQ multiplex PCR; TCRdb's copy has only in-frame clones and leaves some out. The sample includes about 820,000 clones, about 91% of them seen just once. CD45RO-negative CD8 cells positively selected for CCR7 made up the naive population, which excluded terminally differentiated effector memory CD45RA+ cells. Input material: naive CD8+ T cells sorted from blood. The source of these receptors is a man younger than 40 in good health.

The chain carries TRBV11-2 and TRBJ1-5, with a possible D match to TRBD1 (5 bases). This CDR3 is 17 amino acids long. The germline V gene encodes CDR1 SGHAT and CDR2 FQNNGV. Between the trimmed V and J ends, which lost 1 base and 2 bases, there was a span of 15 bases. The CDR3 DNA reads TGTGCCAGCAGCTTAGGCTCCGGGACTATGGGCAATCAGCCCCAGCATTTT. Amino acids: CASSLGSGTMGNQPQHF. The full variable domain, rest sourced from reference TRBV11-2 and TRBJ1-5, is EAGVAQSPRYKIIEKRQSVAFWCNPISGHATLYWYQQILGQGPKLLIQFQNNGVVDDSQLPKDRFSAERLKGVDSTLKIQPAKLEDSAVYLCASSLGSGTMGNQPQHFGDGTRLSIL.

This clone has a single count. The rearrangement uses TRBV27 and TRBJ2-7; 11 positions agree with TRBD2. This CDR3 comprises 15 residues. Per germline, CDR1 MNHEY and CDR2 SMNVEV (reference sequence). J gave up 1 base and V 7 bases, and 6 bases lay outside the gene matches. For the CDR3, the DNA is TGTGCCAGCACGTTACTAGCGGGAGAGTCCTACGAGCAGTACTTC. Protein sequence: CASTLLAGESYEQYF.

The genes are TRBV28 and TRBJ1-2, with D unresolved. Germline V gene sequence: CDR1 MDHEN, CDR2 SYDVKM. The CDR3 extends over 17 amino acids. V was clipped by 3 bases and J by 8 bases, with 25 bases between them. The CDR3 bases are TGTGCCAGCAGTTTGGCAGACGTGGGCCGGGCCTCGAAAGGCTACACCTTC. Protein product: CASSLADVGRASKGYTF.

The chain is built from TRBV5-5 and TRBJ2-7; the match to TRBD2 covers 12 bases. The germline CDR1 and CDR2 sequences are SGHKS and YYEKEE (reference sequence). The CDR3 runs 15 residues. V lost 3 bases to trimming and J lost 4 bases; unmatched junction nucleotides: 5. Here the CDR3 DNA reads TGTGCCAGCAGCTCGACTAGCGGGAGTTGGTACGAGCAGTACTTC. This encodes CASSSTSGSWYEQYF.

The chain joins TRBV19 to TRBJ1-5, with D hard to call. V was shortened by 4 bases and J by 4 bases, with 17 bases between the two germline ends. This CDR3 is 16 amino acids long. CDR1 is LNHDA, CDR2 SQIVND, per germline (reference sequence). The CDR3 nucleotides read TGTGCCAGTAGTACACTCGAGGCCGGTGGGAATCAGCCCCAGCATTTT. It yields the protein CASSTLEAGGNQPQHF.

The chain is built from TRBV9 and TRBJ2-3, with 8 positions matching TRBD2. This CDR3 is built from 15 residues. Germline V lookup: CDR1 SGDLS, CDR2 YYNGEE. V was pared by 0 bases and J by 11 bases, with 11 bases of the junction left unmatched. In DNA form, the CDR3 reads TGTGCCAGCAGCGTAGGGGCGGGAGGACCCTTGGGGCAGTATTTT. Encoded protein: CASSVGAGGPLGQYF.

The rearrangement joins TRBV27 to TRBJ1-4, with TRBD1 matching 7 bases. V was pared by 5 bases and J by 6 bases, with 9 bases of the junction left unmatched. The CDR3 is 15 amino acids. Germline V gene data show CDR1 as MNHEY and CDR2 as SMNVEV (reference sequence). The CDR3 spells CASSGTGARDEKLFF. The CDR3 coding sequence is TGTGCCAGCAGTGGAACAGGGGCCAGAGATGAAAAACTGTTTTTT.